This TCR beta chain was recorded in a study of T cells after yellow fever vaccination. Whole-study findings and limits: Most primary-vaccination clones recurred post-booster (more than 95% CD4, about 90% CD8). Overlap between CD4 and CD8 compartments was detected for a small share of clonotypes. Repertoires obtained by FACS sorting could include abundant clonotypes that entered as contaminants from the bulk population.

This clonotype occurred many times. Its antigen remains unidentified. Production of TCR cDNA was by 5'RACE template switching, which also added a universal primer site and UMIs. Using its own MiXCR run on the 5' RACE reads, TCRdb lists one record per CDR3 protein. The sample holds 250,000 to 300,000 distinct CDR3 sequences, about 5.2% seen once. The sample in question was CD4+ T cells sorted from PBMCs, obtained on the day of the yellow fever booster vaccination. This receptor was identified in a man between 18 and 29 years old who received the YFV17D yellow fever vaccine.

The DNA of the CDR3 is TGCGCCAGCAGACCTCAGGGAGCACCCGTCCACGAGCAGTACTTC. Its translation is CASRPQGAPVHEQYF. The chain is built from TRBV5-1 and TRBJ2-7, with D perhaps given as TRBD1 or TRBD2 (5 bases each). V was clipped by 5 bases and J by 5 bases, with 20 bases between them. This CDR3 spans 15 amino acids. The germline CDR1 and CDR2 sequences are SGHRS and YFSETQ.